This T cell receptor (beta chain) was captured in a study of blood T cell repertoires in COVID-19. Per the original data handling: Using reference gene primer amplification, nucleated cell counts were estimated. The table came from immunoSEQ multiplex PCR; TCRdb's copy has only in-frame clones and leaves some out. V and J calls plus clone size are reproduced from that table; the DNA served to infer D and trimming. The table includes nearly 200,000 clones, 84% detected once. Cohorts were assigned according to the clinical history that participants reported. In germline, CDR1 is DFQATT, CDR2 SNEGSKA (reference sequence). The CDR3 spans 11 residues. Trimming took off 3 bases at V and 8 bases at J, with 8 bases between the two ends.

Sequenced: PBMCs or T cells enriched from blood (not recorded which). The genes are TRBV20-1 and TRBJ2-1; D is ambiguous. The receptor's source is a man in his forties who had recovered from COVID-19. The CDR3 DNA reads as TGCAGTGCTAGGGCCGGGTATGAGCAGTTCTTC. Translation gives CSARAGYEQFF.